A single sample gave rise to the 14 T cell receptor beta chains below, sequenced in a study of CD8+CD57+ T cells in acquired aplastic anemia. Investigators profiled TCR beta VDJ and CDR3 from genomic DNA template. TCRdb re-analysed the reads in MiXCR, keeping a single row per CDR3 protein. The sample yields about 140,000 distinct CDR3 sequences, less than 45% seen once. The sample comprised sorted CD4+, CD8+, or CD8+CD57+ T cells (not recorded which) from PBMCs. The receptor source for this set is a human donor in good health, serving as a control.

This rearrangement joins TRBV10-3 to TRBJ1-2, with 7 bases fitting TRBD1. J lost 1 base, V lost 10 bases, and 3 bases had no gene match. The CDR3 spans 12 residues. Germline lookup yields CDR1 ENHRY and CDR2 SYGVKD. CDR3: CATRQGNYGYTF. CDR3 coding DNA: TGTGCCACTCGACAGGGTAACTATGGCTACACCTTC.

The V call is TRBV10-3, the J call TRBJ1-5; 8 nucleotides align to TRBD1. V was clipped by 4 bases and J by 2 bases; unmatched bases: 7. The CDR3 covers 16 residues. Looked up from germline, CDR1 is ENHRY and CDR2 is SYGVKD. Here the CDR3 reads CAISGQGNGGNQPQHF. CDR3 bases: TGTGCCATCAGTGGACAGGGGAATGGAGGCAATCAGCCCCAGCATTTT.

The chain links TRBV2 to TRBJ1-6; D might be TRBD1 (5 bases). Germline lookup yields CDR1 SNHLY and CDR2 FYNNEI. Trimming pared 7 bases from V and 14 bases from J, leaving 9 bases between. The CDR3 is made up of 10 amino acids. The DNA for the CDR3 is TGTGCCAGCATTCCGACAGCCCTCCACTTT. Protein product: CASIPTALHF.

Worth noting for this clonotype: With a much larger clone just one base away, this may be a read error. The chain couples TRBV10-2 to TRBJ2-5; 7 bases agree with TRBD2. Germline CDR1 is WSHSY and CDR2 is SAAADI. The CDR3 sequence is 14 residues long. The CDR3 region has the DNA TGCACCAGCAGTGAAACTGGGACTACCGGGACCCAGTACTTC. Translation: CTSSETGTTGTQYF.

Comment on this clonotype: Relative to the germline gene, one junction end is altered; a read error may explain this. This sequence joins TRBV5-1 and TRBJ1-3; the D is unclear. The germline V gene has CDR1 SGHRS and CDR2 YFSETQ. The CDR3 is 18 amino acids. CDR3 region: CASSLLGARGLPGNTTYF. CDR3 DNA sequence: TGCGCCAGCAGCTTACTTGGCGCCCGGGGTTTACCTGGAAACACCACATATTTT. Based on the CDR3 plus reference TRBV5-1 and TRBJ1-3, the full variable domain is KAGVTQTPRYLIKTRGQQVTLSCSPISGHRSVSWYQQTPGQGLQFLFEYFSETQRNKGNFPGRFSGRQFSNSRSEMNVSTLELGDSALYLCASSLLGARGLPGNTTYFGEGSWLTVV.

This clonotype has ten or more counts. This CDR3 reads CSANLAGTGGLTDTQYF. The CDR3, as DNA: TGCAGTGCAAACCTCGCGGGGACAGGGGGCTTAACAGATACGCAGTATTTT. The V and J genes are TRBV20-1 and TRBJ2-3; 12 bases fit TRBD1. V dropped 6 bases and J dropped 3; count of bases not matched to a gene: 13. From germline, CDR1 is DFQATT and CDR2 SNEGSKA (reference sequence). The CDR3 sequence is 17 residues long.

This clonotype was detected ten times or more. The CDR3 DNA sequence: TGTGCCAGCAGTTTGAATCTGGACTCTGAAGCTTTCTTT. This codes for CASSLNLDSEAFF. The V gene is TRBV12-3 or TRBV12-4, the J gene TRBJ1-1; D is undetermined. CDR3 length: 13 residues. V was shortened by 3 bases and J by 6 bases, with 11 bases between the two germline ends.

The J gene is TRBJ2-1, the V gene TRBV6-5; a weak D match, TRBD1 (6 bases). The V end lost 5 bases, the J end lost 5 bases, and 16 bases lay between the germline ends. This CDR3 is built from 15 residues. The V gene's germline CDR1 is MNHEY and CDR2 SVGAGI. Here the CDR3 DNA reads TGTGCCAGCAGTATCCGGGCAGGGGTTCACAATGAGCAGTTCTTC. This sequence encodes CASSIRAGVHNEQFF.

In its sample, this clonotype was seen a few times. This sequence joins TRBV19 and TRBJ2-1, with 10 positions matching TRBD1. Germline lookup yields CDR1 LNHDA and CDR2 SQIVND (reference sequence). Trimming removed 8 bases from V and 12 bases from J; junction bases left unmatched: 13. This CDR3 has 14 residues. CDR3 coding DNA: TGTGCCAGTGAGCCGGGACAGGGGTGGGATGGGCAGTTCTTC. Protein product: CASEPGQGWDGQFF.

This clonotype was observed many times. J is TRBJ2-2 and V is TRBV20-1; D ambiguous. Germline CDR1 reads DFQATT; CDR2 reads SNEGSKA (reference sequence). Trimming shortened V by 2 bases and J by 4 bases, and 8 bases separated the two germline ends. The CDR3 extends over 13 amino acids. This CDR3 reads CSARYNPTGELFF. CDR3 nucleotides: TGCAGTGCTAGATATAACCCCACCGGGGAGCTGTTTTTT.

This clonotype showed up many times. This rearrangement joins TRBV18 to TRBJ2-7, with 9 nucleotides matching TRBD1. The CDR3 runs to 15 residues. V was clipped by 5 bases and J by 5 bases; unmatched bases: 10. CDR1 KGHSH and CDR2 LQKENI come from the germline V gene. CDR3 sequence reads: CASSTRQGELDEQYF. The CDR3 nucleotides read TGTGCCAGCTCAACTCGACAGGGGGAGCTCGACGAGCAGTACTTC.

In this sample, this clonotype turned up once. This chain joins TRBV19 and TRBJ1-5; TRBD1 agrees at 8 bases. V trimming: 5 bases; J trimming: 6 bases; junction bases outside the gene matches: 15. Germline loops: CDR1 LNHDA, CDR2 SQIVND (reference sequence). The CDR3 is 17 residues long. The CDR3: CASSYDRGAGFLQPQHF. In DNA, the CDR3 is TGTGCCAGTAGTTACGACAGGGGCGCAGGGTTCCTTCAGCCCCAGCATTTT.

This clonotype was detected ten times or more. V and J are TRBV15 and TRBJ1-2, with 8 bases aligning to TRBD1. The CDR3 is 14 amino acids. From germline, CDR1 is LNHNV and CDR2 YYDKDF (reference sequence). V lost 2 bases and J lost 6; bases outside the gene matches: 5. CDR3 DNA: TGTGCCACCAGCAGATCCCCGACAGGGGATGGCTACACCTTC. It specifies CATSRSPTGDGYTF.

The rearrangement joins TRBV15 to TRBJ2-7; TRBD1 matches 9 bases. The length of the CDR3 is 16 residues. The V segment lost 8 bases and the J segment 3 bases; nucleotides outside the gene matches: 14. The germline V gene encodes CDR1 LNHNV and CDR2 YYDKDF (reference sequence). CDR3: CATVGGTGSYLYEQYF. CDR3 nucleotides: TGTGCCACCGTGGGGGGGACAGGGTCATATCTCTACGAGCAGTACTTC.